The 19 T cell receptor beta chains reported below all come from one sample, sequenced in a study of cytomegalovirus exposure and HLA in healthy donors. PCR primers comprised 60 Vbeta and 13 Jbeta primers. Profiling relied on immunoSEQ multiplex PCR, and the TCRdb table lists in-frame clones only, not all of them. The table has under 200,000 clones, approximately 81% seen once. Material for sequencing was PBMCs. Receptor source: a man aged 30-40 years in good health and CMV-seronegative.

This rearrangement joins TRBV19 to TRBJ1-3; 9 bases are a match to TRBD1. CDR3 length: 13 residues. Per germline, CDR1 LNHDA and CDR2 SQIVND (reference sequence). Germline trimming cut 3 bases from V and 8 bases from J; bases unmatched to any gene: 2. CDR3 residues: CASSIRQGDTIYF. Written as DNA, the CDR3 is TGTGCCAGTAGTATCAGACAGGGGGACACCATATATTTT.

This rearrangement joins TRBV6-1 to TRBJ2-7; D is unresolved. Per germline, CDR1 MNHNS and CDR2 SASEGT. The V end was cut by 5 bases, the J end by 5 bases, with 7 bases between. The CDR3 totals 11 residues. The CDR3, as DNA: TGTGCCAGCAGTCTCCCTAACGAGCAGTACTTC. This sequence encodes CASSLPNEQYF.

The rearrangement links TRBV28 to TRBJ2-5, with TRBD1 matching 8 bases. Germline V CDR1 and CDR2: MDHEN, SYDVKM. Trimming at V came to 3 bases and at J to 5 bases, leaving 11 bases not matched to a gene. The CDR3 is 16 residues long. CDR3 sequence (DNA): TGTGCCAGCAGTTTTGGGAACGGACAGGGATCGGAGACCCAGTACTTC. Translation: CASSFGNGQGSETQYF.

The rearrangement uses TRBV5-1 and TRBJ2-3; 10 bases are shared with TRBD2. CDR3 length: 16 residues. J gave up 1 base and V 4 bases, and 6 bases lay outside the gene matches. Looked up from germline, CDR1 is SGHRS and CDR2 is YFSETQ. The CDR3, as DNA: TGCGCCAGCAGCCTCACTACTAGCGGGGGCACAGATACGCAGTATTTT. This translates into CASSLTTSGGTDTQYF.

Turning to this clone: One end of the junction is discordant with germline, which a read error may explain. This chain uses TRBV9 with TRBJ2-3; D remains unclear. This CDR3 region has 15 residues. In germline, CDR1 is SGDLS, CDR2 YYNGEE. CDR3 residues: CASSVASGSTNTQYF. The CDR3 DNA reads as TGTGCCAGCAGCGTAGCCTCAGGTTCCACAAATACGCAGTATTTT.

The chain has TRBV27 and TRBJ1-5; perhaps TRBD1 as D (5 bases). Per germline, CDR1 MNHEY and CDR2 SMNVEV (reference sequence). This CDR3 spans 13 amino acids. Between the trimmed V and J ends, which lost 6 bases and 5 bases, there was a span of 11 bases. Here the CDR3 reads CASSQGRDQPQHF. As DNA, the CDR3 is TGTGCCAGCAGCCAGGGTCGGGATCAGCCCCAGCATTTT.

The rearrangement links TRBV27 to TRBJ1-4, with TRBD1 matching over 7 bases. The CDR3 contains 14 residues. V lost 8 bases and J lost 6; bases outside the gene matches: 9. From germline, CDR1 is MNHEY and CDR2 SMNVEV (reference sequence). CDR3 protein: CASANRGGHEKLFF. The CDR3 nucleotides are TGTGCCAGCGCTAACAGGGGAGGCCATGAAAAACTGTTTTTT.

Comment on this clone: The germline gene is not matched at one end of the junction; a read error may be the cause. J is TRBJ1-1 and V is TRBV7-2; tentatively, D is TRBD1 (5 bases). Germline CDR1 reads SGHTA; CDR2 reads FQGNSA. This CDR3 is built from 13 residues. The CDR3 region has the DNA TGTGCCAGCAGTTTAGACAGGAACACTGAAGCTTTCTTT. Translated, it gives CASSLDRNTEAFF.

This chain uses TRBV6-5 with TRBJ2-7; a possible D gene is TRBD1 (6 bases). Between the trimmed V and J ends, which lost 0 bases and 3 bases, there was a span of 9 bases. Germline CDR1 is MNHEY and CDR2 is SVGAGI. The CDR3 is 14 amino acids. The CDR3 DNA reads as TGTGCCAGCAGTTACTCGGACAGCCACTACGAGCAGTACTTC. This encodes CASSYSDSHYEQYF.

CDR3 nucleotides: TGTGCCATCAGTGAGTCTAGAGTTCGCACAGATACGCAGTATTTT. Translated: CAISESRVRTDTQYF. The chain is built from TRBV10-3 and TRBJ2-3; D gene uncertain. Germline-derived CDR1 and CDR2 are ENHRY and SYGVKD. V lost 0 bases to trimming and J lost 1 base, with 8 bases between them. CDR3 length: 15 amino acids.

V and J are TRBV6-1 and TRBJ2-5; no clear D gene. The last part of the DNA fits TRBJ2-7 better; the J call may be wrong. Germline lookup yields CDR1 MNHNS and CDR2 SASEGT. CDR3 length: 10 amino acids. Here the CDR3 DNA reads TGTGCCATTAAGACTCACGAGCAGTACTTC. This codes for CAIKTHEQYF.

This clone turned up a few times. The gene calls are TRBV13 and TRBJ2-3; D not resolved. This CDR3 is built from 15 residues. Deletions cut 2 bases from V and 3 bases from J, with 12 bases between. Germline CDR1 reads PRHDT; CDR2 reads FYEKMQ (reference sequence). The CDR3 DNA reads TGTGCCAGCAGCTTAACAGCCTACCGAACAGATACGCAGTATTTT. This translates into CASSLTAYRTDTQYF.

V is TRBV5-4 and J is TRBJ1-1, with a tentative D call TRBD1 (6 bases). This CDR3 contains 12 residues. The ends were cut back, 2 bases at V and 4 bases at J, with 6 bases in the middle. Germline loops: CDR1 SGHNT, CDR2 YYREEE (reference sequence). CDR3 in amino acids: CASSLQGTEAFF. The CDR3 nucleotides read TGTGCCAGCAGCTTACAGGGCACTGAAGCTTTCTTT. The variable domain in full, with the rest retrieved from reference TRBV5-4 and TRBJ1-1, is ETGVTQSPTHLIKTRGQQVTLRCSSQSGHNTVSWYQQALGQGPQFIFQYYREEENGRGNFPPRFSGLQFPNYSSELNVNALELDDSALYLCASSLQGTEAFFGQGTRLTVV.

V gene TRBV7-9 combines with J gene TRBJ2-1; TRBD2 is a possible D gene (6 bases). V was pared by 4 bases and J by 6 bases, with 16 bases between. The CDR3 sequence is 15 residues long. Germline CDR1 and CDR2: SEHNR and FQNEAQ (reference sequence). CDR3 in amino acids: CASSSDGGKGNEQFF. The CDR3 DNA follows: TGTGCCAGCAGCTCGGACGGGGGAAAAGGCAATGAGCAGTTCTTC.

The rearrangement joins TRBV2 to TRBJ2-5; perhaps TRBD2 as D (7 bases). Germline assignment: CDR1 SNHLY and CDR2 FYNNEI. Trimming removed 10 bases from V and 4 bases from J, with 16 bases in between. The CDR3 spans 13 residues. This CDR3 reads CATAWGGGETQYF. The CDR3 nucleotides read TGTGCCACCGCGTGGGGGGGCGGAGAGACCCAGTACTTC. The full variable domain, in which reference TRBV2 and TRBJ2-5 provide the parts outside the CDR3, is EPEVTQTPSHQVTQMGQEVILRCVPISNHLYFYWYRQILGQKVEFLVSFYNNEISEKSEIFDDQFSVERPDGSNFTLKIRSTKLEDSAMYFCATAWGGGETQYFGPGTRLLVL.

As for this clone: The same CDR3 also results from other DNA sequences found in this sample. The chain employs TRBV19 and TRBJ2-1; tentatively, D is TRBD1 (5 bases). The germline gives CDR1 LNHDA, CDR2 SQIVND (reference sequence). The ends were cut back, 3 bases at V and 0 bases at J, with 9 bases in the middle. There are 15 residues in the CDR3. The CDR3 nucleotides are TGTGCCAGTAGTATTGGCCAGGGCTCCTACAATGAGCAGTTCTTC. It specifies CASSIGQGSYNEQFF.

This sequence joins TRBV6-5 and TRBJ1-2, with D perhaps TRBD1 (5 bases). Trimming cost V 3 bases and J 8 bases, with 16 bases left between them. Germline V CDR1 and CDR2: MNHEY, SVGAGI. The CDR3 is 14 amino acids. The CDR3 region has the DNA TGTGCCAGCAGTTATAACGGACAAAAGAAGGGCTACACCTTC. It translates to CASSYNGQKKGYTF.

The chain uses TRBV19 and TRBJ2-7; 8 nucleotides agree with TRBD2. Germline values: CDR1 LNHDA, CDR2 SQIVND (reference sequence). The V gene end was trimmed by 1 base and the J gene end by 2 bases; junction bases not matched to a gene: 4. The CDR3 is made up of 15 amino acids. CDR3 residues: CASSIGSSGAYEQYF. The CDR3 DNA reads TGTGCCAGTAGTATAGGCAGTAGCGGGGCCTACGAGCAGTACTTC.

The chain links TRBV5-1 to TRBJ1-1; the match to TRBD1 covers 9 bases. Germline V gene lookup returns CDR1 SGHRS and CDR2 YFSETQ. The V and J ends lost 3 bases and 7 bases, in that order; junction bases with no gene match: 4. The CDR3 contains 13 residues. The CDR3 sequence is CASSWQDRGEAFF. The CDR3 coding sequence is TGCGCCAGCAGCTGGCAGGACAGGGGTGAAGCTTTCTTT. The variable domain in full, completed from reference TRBV5-1 and TRBJ1-1, reads KAGVTQTPRYLIKTRGQQVTLSCSPISGHRSVSWYQQTPGQGLQFLFEYFSETQRNKGNFPGRFSGRQFSNSRSEMNVSTLELGDSALYLCASSWQDRGEAFFGQGTRLTVV.